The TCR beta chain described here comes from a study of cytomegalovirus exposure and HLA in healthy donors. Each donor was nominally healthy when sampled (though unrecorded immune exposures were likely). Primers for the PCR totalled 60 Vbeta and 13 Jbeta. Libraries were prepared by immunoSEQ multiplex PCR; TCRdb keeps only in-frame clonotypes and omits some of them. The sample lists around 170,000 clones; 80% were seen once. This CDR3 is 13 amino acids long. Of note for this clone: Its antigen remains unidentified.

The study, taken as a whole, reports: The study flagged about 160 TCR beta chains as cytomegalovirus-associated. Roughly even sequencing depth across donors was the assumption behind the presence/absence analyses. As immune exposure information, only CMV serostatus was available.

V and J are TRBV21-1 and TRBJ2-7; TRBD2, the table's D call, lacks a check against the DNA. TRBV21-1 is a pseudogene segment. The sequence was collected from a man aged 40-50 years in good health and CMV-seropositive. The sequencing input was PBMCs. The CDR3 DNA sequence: TGTGCCACCTCCGGCGGGGCCCGCTACGAGCAGTACTTC. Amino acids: CATSGGARYEQYF.